This T cell receptor beta chain was captured by sequencing in a study of human T cells and chemical hapten exposure. Time point reported: patch test 3, about 24 weeks after DPC sensitization. This sample's treatment: therapeutic diphenylcyclopropenone sensitization with weekly scalp DPC. V shed 7 bases and J shed 4 bases, with 17 bases lying between them. The CDR3 is 14 residues long. This clonotype was seen at least ten times. Each CDR3 protein is one row after TCRdb ran MiXCR on the RACE reads. The table shows approximately 88,000 distinct CDR3 sequences, with 10% to 15% occurring only once. This sequence was found in a woman in her 50s with alopecia areata. Some clones in this sample may be carry-over from other donors' samples. The sequencing here drew on whole blood, taken in connection with sensitization to the hapten diphenylcyclopropenone (DPC). The rearrangement uses TRBV12-3 or TRBV12-4 and TRBJ2-7; possible D gene TRBD2, 6 bases. The CDR3 DNA follows: TGTGCCAGCACTCCCCGACTAGGTACTTACGAGCAGTACTTC. It encodes CASTPRLGTYEQYF.